This T cell receptor beta chain was retrieved from a study of cytomegalovirus exposure and HLA in healthy donors. Study details: A subsequent analysis stated that the 90 to 150 validation repertoires were run on the same platform as the 550 to 750 first-cohort repertoires.

Regarding this clone: What it binds is unknown.

Study-level results: The investigators catalogued under 200 TCR beta chains as cytomegalovirus-associated.

The repertoire was sequenced with immunoSEQ multiplex PCR; TCRdb's copy has only in-frame clones and lacks some. The repertoire includes some 130,000 clones, approximately 84% of them detected once, and 25% to 30% sits in the top ten. The donors were part of the validation cohort of 95 to 150 subjects. That cohort was separate from the first cohort, which comprised 666 subjects. This CDR3 spans 16 amino acids. Per germline, CDR1 SGHRS and CDR2 YFSETQ. J lost 5 bases, V lost 4 bases, and 10 bases had no gene match. This TCR was sampled from a man younger than 45 in good health and CMV-seropositive. Sequenced sample: PBMCs. The V and J genes are TRBV5-1 and TRBJ2-7; 12 bases are shared with TRBD2. The CDR3 loop is CASSPTTSGRRNEQYF. CDR3 coding DNA: TGCGCCAGCAGCCCAACCACTAGCGGGAGGAGGAACGAGCAGTACTTC.